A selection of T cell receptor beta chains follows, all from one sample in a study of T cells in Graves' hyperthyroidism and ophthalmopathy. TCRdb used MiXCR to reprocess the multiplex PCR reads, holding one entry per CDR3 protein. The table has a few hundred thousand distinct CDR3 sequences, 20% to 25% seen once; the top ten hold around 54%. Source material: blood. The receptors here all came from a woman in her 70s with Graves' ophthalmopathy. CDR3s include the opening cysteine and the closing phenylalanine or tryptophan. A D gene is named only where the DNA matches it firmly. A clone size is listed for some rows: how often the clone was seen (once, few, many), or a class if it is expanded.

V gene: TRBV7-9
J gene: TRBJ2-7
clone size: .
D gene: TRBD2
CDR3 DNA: TGTGCCAGCAGCTCCAGCGGGAGGCGATACGAGCAGTACTTC
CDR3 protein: CASSSSGRRYEQYF

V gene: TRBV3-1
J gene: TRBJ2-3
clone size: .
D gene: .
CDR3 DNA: TGTGCCAGCAGCCAGCAGAGACTTAGCACAGATACGCAGTATTTT
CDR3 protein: CASSQQRLSTDTQYF

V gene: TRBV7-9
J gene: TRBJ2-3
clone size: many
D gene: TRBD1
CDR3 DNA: TGTGCCAGCAGCGCTGCTTCCCGGGACAGGGACACAGATACGCAGTATTTT
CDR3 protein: CASSAASRDRDTDTQYF

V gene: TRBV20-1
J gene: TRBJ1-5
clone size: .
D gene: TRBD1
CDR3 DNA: TGCAGTGCTAGAGCAGGACAGGGGGCAGGACAGCCCCAGCATTTT
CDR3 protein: CSARAGQGAGQPQHF

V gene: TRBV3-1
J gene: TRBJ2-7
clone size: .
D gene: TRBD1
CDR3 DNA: TGTGCCAGCAGACCCCCGGGACAGGTTGCAAAGCAGTACTTC
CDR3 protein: CASRPPGQVAKQYF

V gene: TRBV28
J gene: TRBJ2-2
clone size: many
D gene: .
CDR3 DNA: TGTGCCAGCAAGCGGGACAACGCGAACACCGGGGAGCTGTTTTTT
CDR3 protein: CASKRDNANTGELFF

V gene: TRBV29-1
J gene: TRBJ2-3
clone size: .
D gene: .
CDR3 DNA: TGCAGCGTAGCCCCCTCAAGGGTAGGGACAGATACGCAGTATTTT
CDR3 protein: CSVAPSRVGTDTQYF

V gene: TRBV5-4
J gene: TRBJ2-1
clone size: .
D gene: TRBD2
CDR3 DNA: TGTGCCAGCAGTATGACTAGCGCGGTCTACAATGAGCAGTTCTTC
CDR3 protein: CASSMTSAVYNEQFF

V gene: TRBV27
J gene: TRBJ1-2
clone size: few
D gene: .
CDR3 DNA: TGTGCCACCTACAGCTTTAACTATGGCTACACCTTC
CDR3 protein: CATYSFNYGYTF

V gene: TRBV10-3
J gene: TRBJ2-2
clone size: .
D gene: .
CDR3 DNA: TGTGCCATGGCTACCGGGACAACCACTACCGGGGAGCTGTTTTTT
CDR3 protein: CAMATGTTTTGELFF

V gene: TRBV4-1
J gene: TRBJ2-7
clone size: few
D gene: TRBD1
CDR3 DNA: TGCGCCAGCAGCCAAGTTACATTCTGGGACAGCGGCGAGCAGTACTTC
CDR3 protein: CASSQVTFWDSGEQYF

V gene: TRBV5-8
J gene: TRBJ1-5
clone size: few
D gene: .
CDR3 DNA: TGTGCCAGCAGCCCGGCCCCCTTTAGCAATCAGCCCCAGCATTTT
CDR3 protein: CASSPAPFSNQPQHF

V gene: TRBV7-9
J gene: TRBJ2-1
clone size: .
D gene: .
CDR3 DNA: TGTGCCAGCAGCTCAAGGTGGGGGCTTAGCGGCGAATACAATGAGCAGTTCTTC
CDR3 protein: CASSSRWGLSGEYNEQFF

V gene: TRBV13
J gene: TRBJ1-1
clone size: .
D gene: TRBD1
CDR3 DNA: TGTGCCAGCAGCTCCCGGGACAGGGGGCCCGGGAACACTGAAGCTTTCTTT
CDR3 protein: CASSSRDRGPGNTEAFF

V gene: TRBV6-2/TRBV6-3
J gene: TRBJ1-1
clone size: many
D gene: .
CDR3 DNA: TGTGCCAGCAGTTACTCGGTGTTGGGTTCTGAAGCTTTCTTT
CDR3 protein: CASSYSVLGSEAFF

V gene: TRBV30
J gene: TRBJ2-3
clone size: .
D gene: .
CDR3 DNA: TGTGCCTGGAGTATTGGACGAAGAGGCACAGATACGCAGTATTTT
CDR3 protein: CAWSIGRRGTDTQYF

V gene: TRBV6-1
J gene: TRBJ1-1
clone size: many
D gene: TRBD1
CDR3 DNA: TGTGCCAGCAGGGTGGGACAGGGGGACCTATGGGCTTTCTTT
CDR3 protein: CASRVGQGDLWAFF

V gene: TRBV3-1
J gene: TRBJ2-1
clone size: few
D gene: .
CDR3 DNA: TGTGCCAGCAGTCCCCGGGGGCTCTACAATGAGCAGTTCTTC
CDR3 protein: CASSPRGLYNEQFF

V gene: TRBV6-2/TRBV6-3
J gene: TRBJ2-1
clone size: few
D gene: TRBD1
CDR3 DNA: TGTGCCAGCAGTAAAGGACAGGGGAGGAATGAGCAGTTCTTC
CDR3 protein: CASSKGQGRNEQFF

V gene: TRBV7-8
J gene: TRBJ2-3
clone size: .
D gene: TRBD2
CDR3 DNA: TGTGCCAGCACCCGGGGGTTAGCGGGAAGTACTAGCACAGATACGCAGTATTTT
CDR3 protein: CASTRGLAGSTSTDTQYF

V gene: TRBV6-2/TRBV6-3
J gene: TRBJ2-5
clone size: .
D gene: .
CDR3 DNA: TGTGCCAGTTGGCCGGGACGCATTATACAAGAGACCCAGTACTTC
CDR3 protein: CASWPGRIIQETQYF

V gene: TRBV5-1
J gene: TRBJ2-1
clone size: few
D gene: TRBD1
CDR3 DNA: TGCGCCAGCAGCGGAGGACAGGGCCACAATGAGCAGTTCTTC
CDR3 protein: CASSGGQGHNEQFF

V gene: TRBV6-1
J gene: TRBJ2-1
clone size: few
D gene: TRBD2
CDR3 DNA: TGTGCCAGCAGTGGCGTTAGCGGGAGTAGCGATGAGCAGTTCTTC
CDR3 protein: CASSGVSGSSDEQFF

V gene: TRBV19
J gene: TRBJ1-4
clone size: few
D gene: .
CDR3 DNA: TGTGCCAGTAGTAACCAGGGCGCAACTAATGAAAAACTGTTTTTT
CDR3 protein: CASSNQGATNEKLFF

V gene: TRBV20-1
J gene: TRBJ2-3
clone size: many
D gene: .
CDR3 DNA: TGCAGTGCTAACCTTCAGGGGCCTAGCACAGATACGCAGTATTTT
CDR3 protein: CSANLQGPSTDTQYF

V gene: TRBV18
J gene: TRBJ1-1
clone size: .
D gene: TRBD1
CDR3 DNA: TGTGCCAGCTCACCCGGGACAGGGAGCCGGGCTTTCTTT
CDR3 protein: CASSPGTGSRAFF

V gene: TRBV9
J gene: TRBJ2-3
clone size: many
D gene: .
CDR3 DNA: TGTGCCAGCAGCGTAGGTCAGGGGGATACGCAGTATTTT
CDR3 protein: CASSVGQGDTQYF

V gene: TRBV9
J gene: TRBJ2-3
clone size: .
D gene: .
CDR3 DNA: TGTGCCAGCAGCGCCCTCCGACTGGACCCCACAGATACGCAGTATTTT
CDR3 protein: CASSALRLDPTDTQYF

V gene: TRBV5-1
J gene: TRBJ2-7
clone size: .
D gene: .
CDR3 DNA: TGCGCCAGCAGCTCCACCATTGGGAGCGACTCCTCACACTCCTACGAGCAGTACTTC
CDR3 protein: CASSSTIGSDSSHSYEQYF

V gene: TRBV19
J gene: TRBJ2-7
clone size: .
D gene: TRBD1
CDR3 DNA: TGTGCCAGTAGTCTGAGAGGACAGGGTACCTACGAGCAGTACTTC
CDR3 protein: CASSLRGQGTYEQYF

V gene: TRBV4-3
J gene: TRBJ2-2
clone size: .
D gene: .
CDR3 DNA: TGCGCCAGCAGCCAAGATGTAGGGTACGGGGAGCTGTTTTTT
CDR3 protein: CASSQDVGYGELFF

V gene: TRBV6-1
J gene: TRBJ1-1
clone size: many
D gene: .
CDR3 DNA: TGTGCCACCATCCTGATTGGGGGCGGGAACACTGAAGCTTTCTTT
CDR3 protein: CATILIGGGNTEAFF

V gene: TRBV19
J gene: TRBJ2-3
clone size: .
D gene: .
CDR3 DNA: TGTGCCAGTATAAATTCAAACAACGGCGAAGTAAGCACAGATACGCAGTATTTT
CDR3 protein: CASINSNNGEVSTDTQYF

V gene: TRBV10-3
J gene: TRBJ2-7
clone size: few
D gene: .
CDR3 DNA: TGTGCCATCAGTGCCGTGGCTCACGGGTACGAGCAGTACTTC
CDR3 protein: CAISAVAHGYEQYF

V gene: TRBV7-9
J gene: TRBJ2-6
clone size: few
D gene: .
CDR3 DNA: TGTGCCAGCAGCTTAGCGTGGCGGCAGAGGGGCTCTGGGGCCAACGTCCTGACTTTC
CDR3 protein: CASSLAWRQRGSGANVLTF

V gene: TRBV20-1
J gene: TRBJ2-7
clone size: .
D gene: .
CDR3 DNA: TGCAGTGCTCATAGCCAGGCCACCTACGAGCAGTACTTC
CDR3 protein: CSAHSQATYEQYF

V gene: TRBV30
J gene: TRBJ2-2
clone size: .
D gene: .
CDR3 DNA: TGTGCCTGGGCGGGACTGGAGAACACCGGGGAGCTGTTTTTT
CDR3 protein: CAWAGLENTGELFF

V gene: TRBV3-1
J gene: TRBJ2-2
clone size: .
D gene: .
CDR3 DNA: TGTGCCAGCAGCCAAGAGGCCCTAGACACCGGGGAGCTGTTTTTT
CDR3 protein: CASSQEALDTGELFF

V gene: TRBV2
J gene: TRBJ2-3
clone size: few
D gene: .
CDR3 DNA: TGTGCCACAGCGAGCAGGGCCCTCACAGATACGCAGTATTTT
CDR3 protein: CATASRALTDTQYF

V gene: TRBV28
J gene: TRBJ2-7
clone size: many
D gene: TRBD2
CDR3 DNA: TGTGCCAGCACCGGGACTAGCGGGATAGTGTACGAGCAGTACTTC
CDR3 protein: CASTGTSGIVYEQYF

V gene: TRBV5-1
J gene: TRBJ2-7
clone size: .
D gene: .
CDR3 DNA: TGCGCCAGCAGCCCCTTCCCTCAGAGCTCCTACGAGCAGTACTTC
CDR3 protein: CASSPFPQSSYEQYF

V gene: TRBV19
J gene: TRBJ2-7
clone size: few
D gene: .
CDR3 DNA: TGTGCCAGTAGTTCCCGGGCTGGGGAGTACGAGCAGTACTTC
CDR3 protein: CASSSRAGEYEQYF

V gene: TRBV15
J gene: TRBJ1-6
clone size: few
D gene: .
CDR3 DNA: TGTGCCACCAGCAGACCAGGGGACCGCTATTCACCCCTCCACTTT
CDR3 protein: CATSRPGDRYSPLHF

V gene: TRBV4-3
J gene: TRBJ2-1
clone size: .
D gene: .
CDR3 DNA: TGCGCCAGCAGCCCCGTCTCCTACAATGAGCAGTTCTTC
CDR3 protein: CASSPVSYNEQFF

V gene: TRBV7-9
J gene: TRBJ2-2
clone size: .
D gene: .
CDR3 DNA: TGTGCCAGCAGCTCCCGCTTGGGAGGCCTAACTAACACCGGGGAGCTGTTTTTT
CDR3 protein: CASSSRLGGLTNTGELFF

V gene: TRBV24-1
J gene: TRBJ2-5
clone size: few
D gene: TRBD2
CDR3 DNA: TGTGCCACCAGTGAAGGGGGCGGGAGGGCCTGGAAGACCCAGTACTTC
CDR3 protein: CATSEGGGRAWKTQYF

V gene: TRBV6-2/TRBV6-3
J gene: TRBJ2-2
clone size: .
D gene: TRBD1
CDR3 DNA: TGTGCCAGCAGCGTCCCCTCAGGGGGCGTTGGAACCGGGGAGCTGTTTTTT
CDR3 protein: CASSVPSGGVGTGELFF

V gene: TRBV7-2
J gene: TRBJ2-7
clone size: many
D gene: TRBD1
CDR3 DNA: TGTGCCAGCAGCTTGGCACCGGGACAGGGGGGCGAGCAGTACTTC
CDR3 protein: CASSLAPGQGGEQYF

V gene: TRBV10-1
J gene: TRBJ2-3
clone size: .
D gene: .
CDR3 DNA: TGCGCCAGCAGTGATGGACCCATCACAGATACGCAGTATTTT
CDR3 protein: CASSDGPITDTQYF

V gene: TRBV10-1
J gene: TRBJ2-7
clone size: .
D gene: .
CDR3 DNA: TGCGCCAGCAGTCCGACGGGCCCGGGCCACGAGCAGTACTTC
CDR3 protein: CASSPTGPGHEQYF

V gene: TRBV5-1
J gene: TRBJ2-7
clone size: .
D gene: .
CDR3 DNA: TGCGCCAGCAGCAGCAGGGGTGAAGAGCAGTACTTC
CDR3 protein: CASSSRGEEQYF

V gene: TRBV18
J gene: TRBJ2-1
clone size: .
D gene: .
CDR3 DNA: TGTGCCAGCTCCCCCGCCCTGAGGGGTACAGGGTACAATGAGCAGTTCTTC
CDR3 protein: CASSPALRGTGYNEQFF

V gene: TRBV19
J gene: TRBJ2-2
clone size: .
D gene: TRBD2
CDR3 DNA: TGTGCCAGCCGGAGGACTAGAAGGAACACCGGGGAGCTGTTTTTT
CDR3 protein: CASRRTRRNTGELFF

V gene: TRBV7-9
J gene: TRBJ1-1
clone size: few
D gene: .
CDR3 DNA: TGTGCCAGCAGCTCCCGAGGGGAGAGGACTCGGACTGAAGCTTTCTTT
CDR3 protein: CASSSRGERTRTEAFF

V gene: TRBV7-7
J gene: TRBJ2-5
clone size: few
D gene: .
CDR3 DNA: TGTGCTAGCAGCTTAGGGGATACAGAGGGAGAGACCCAGTACTTC
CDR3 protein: CASSLGDTEGETQYF

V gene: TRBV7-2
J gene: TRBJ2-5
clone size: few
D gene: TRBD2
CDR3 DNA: TGTGCCAGCAGCTTAGTCCGACTAGCACAAGAGACCCAGTACTTC
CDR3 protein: CASSLVRLAQETQYF

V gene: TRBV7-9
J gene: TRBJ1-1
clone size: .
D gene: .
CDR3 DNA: TGTGCCAGCAGCTTAGAGGGCGTAGGGGCTTTCTTT
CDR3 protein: CASSLEGVGAFF